This TCR beta chain came from a study of CD8+CD57+ T cells in acquired aplastic anemia. Study-level background: DNA from sorted CD4+ and CD8+ cells averaged around 3.5 ug.

This clonotype was observed a few times. What it binds is not known. This may come from a read error, since a much larger clone is one base off. This CDR3 region has 12 residues. The germline gives CDR1 SNHLY, CDR2 FYNNEI. Study-wide points: Overlap between patients and controls comprised about 28 CD8+ CDR3 sequences.

Profiling that covered TCR beta VDJ and CDR3 relied on genomic DNA as its template. TCRdb used MiXCR to reprocess the reads, holding one entry per CDR3 protein. The sample shows about 200,000 distinct CDR3 sequences, approximately 35% of them seen only once. The chain combines TRBV2 with TRBJ2-5, with no clear D. The receptor was derived from a human donor in good health, serving as a control. Sequenced sample: sorted CD4+, CD8+, or CD8+CD57+ T cells (not recorded which) from PBMCs. CDR3 nucleotides: TGTGCCAGCAGGATAATCCAAGGGACCCAGTACTTC. This encodes CASRIIQGTQYF.